These 21 T cell receptor beta chains came from one sample sequenced in a study of cytomegalovirus exposure and HLA in healthy donors. PCR used 60 Vbeta primers and 13 Jbeta primers. Only in-frame clones appear in the TCRdb table, and some are missing; sequencing was by immunoSEQ multiplex PCR. The table lists 150,000 to 200,000 clones, 65% to 85% of them singletons, with approximately 1.3% in the top ten. Sequencing input: PBMCs. Receptors originate from a girl aged 5-17 years in good health and CMV-seropositive.

The V and J genes are TRBV5-1 and TRBJ1-1, with a weak D call TRBD1 (5 bases). Trimming removed 1 base at V and 5 bases at J, with 9 bases between. The length of the CDR3 is 13 residues. Germline V gene data show CDR1 as SGHRS and CDR2 as YFSETQ. CDR3 nucleotides: TGCGCCAGCAGCTTGCAGGGTCAAACTGAAGCTTTCTTT. Translating it yields CASSLQGQTEAFF. The full variable domain, in which reference TRBV5-1 and TRBJ1-1 provide the parts outside the CDR3, is KAGVTQTPRYLIKTRGQQVTLSCSPISGHRSVSWYQQTPGQGLQFLFEYFSETQRNKGNFPGRFSGRQFSNSRSEMNVSTLELGDSALYLCASSLQGQTEAFFGQGTRLTVV.

The CDR3 sequence: CASSFTGGETQYF. CDR3 in DNA: TGTGCCAGCAGCTTCACAGGGGGGGAGACCCAGTACTTC. The V and J genes are TRBV7-3 and TRBJ2-5, with 8 bases lining up with TRBD1. The J segment lost 5 bases and the V segment lost 3 bases, leaving 2 bases of the junction unmatched. The germline V gene has CDR1 SGHTA and CDR2 FQGTGA. CDR3 length: 13 residues.

The chain combines TRBV7-9 with TRBJ2-3; 7 bases map to TRBD2. Trimming took 3 bases from V and 1 from J; bases not matched to a gene: 10. Germline CDR1 is SEHNR and CDR2 is FQNEAQ (reference sequence). This CDR3 comprises 17 residues. CDR3 amino acids: CASSFAPSGIGTDTQYF. The CDR3 bases are TGTGCCAGCAGCTTTGCACCGAGCGGGATAGGCACAGATACGCAGTATTTT.

The chain has TRBV25-1 and TRBJ2-5; 7 bases map to TRBD2. This CDR3 contains 15 residues. Germline CDR1 and CDR2: MGHDK and SYGVNS. V shed 3 bases and J 9 bases; nucleotides not matched to a gene: 13. CDR3 amino acids: CASSDTGGSGRAQYF. The CDR3 region has the DNA TGTGCCAGCAGTGATACAGGCGGTAGTGGGAGGGCCCAGTACTTC. Full variable domain (outside the CDR3, taken from reference TRBV25-1 and TRBJ2-5): EADIYQTPRYLVIGTGKKITLECSQTMGHDKMYWYQQDPGMELHLIHYSYGVNSTEKGDLSSESTVSRIRTEHFPLTLESARPSHTSQYLCASSDTGGSGRAQYFGPGTRLLVL.

The chain has TRBV7-9 and TRBJ1-2; D is unresolved. V was pared by 4 bases and J by 0 bases, with 9 bases between. There are 14 residues in the CDR3. Germline CDR1 and CDR2: SEHNR and FQNEAQ (reference sequence). Here the CDR3 reads CASSSWGANYGYTF. The CDR3 coding sequence is TGTGCCAGCAGCTCCTGGGGAGCTAACTATGGCTACACCTTC.

The chain combines TRBV9 with TRBJ2-7; D unresolved. With 0 bases removed from V and 4 bases from J, the gap between germline ends came to 17 bases. The CDR3 is 16 residues long. CDR1 is SGDLS and CDR2 is YYNGEE in the germline V gene. The CDR3 bases are TGTGCCAGCAGCGTAGAAAGCAGCGCCCGATCGTACGAGCAGTACTTC. Its protein is CASSVESSARSYEQYF. The full variable domain, with the rest looked up from reference TRBV9 and TRBJ2-7, is DSGVTQTPKHLITATGQRVTLRCSPRSGDLSVYWYQQSLDQGLQFLIQYYNGEERAKGNILERFSAQQFPDLHSELNLSSLELGDSALYFCASSVESSARSYEQYFGPGTRLTVT.

The CDR3 sequence is CASSKDRGRGSNQPQHF. CDR3 nucleotide sequence: TGTGCCAGTAGTAAAGACAGGGGGCGAGGAAGCAATCAGCCCCAGCATTTT. This rearrangement joins TRBV19 to TRBJ1-5; 10 bases line up with TRBD1. This CDR3 is 17 amino acids long. Trimming took 4 bases from V and 1 from J; bases not matched to a gene: 7. Germline CDR1 and CDR2: LNHDA and SQIVND (reference sequence).

The chain uses TRBV7-2 and TRBJ2-7; 16 positions match TRBD2. The germline V gene has CDR1 SGHTA and CDR2 FQGNSA. The junction had 7 bases not matched to a gene; V was cut back by 4 bases and J by 7 bases. This CDR3 has 16 amino acids. This chain's CDR3 is CASSYGTSGRAREQYF. The CDR3 DNA sequence: TGTGCCAGCAGCTACGGGACTAGCGGGAGGGCGAGGGAGCAGTACTTC.

V gene TRBV2 combines with J gene TRBJ2-7; 8 nucleotides align to TRBD2. Per germline, CDR1 SNHLY and CDR2 FYNNEI. V dropped 9 bases and J dropped 2; count of bases not matched to a gene: 6. This CDR3 spans 13 amino acids. The CDR3 region is CARSGLVTYEQYF. Here the CDR3 DNA reads TGTGCCAGGTCGGGACTAGTTACCTACGAGCAGTACTTC.

The J gene is TRBJ2-1, the V gene TRBV5-1, with a possible D match to TRBD1 (6 bases). CDR1 is SGHRS and CDR2 is YFSETQ in the germline V gene. The CDR3 runs 13 residues. V was pared by 1 base and J by 9 bases, with 11 bases between. The CDR3 sequence is CASSLRGSSEQFF. DNA for the CDR3: TGCGCCAGCAGCTTGAGGGGGTCGAGTGAGCAGTTCTTC.

The chain links TRBV21-1 to TRBJ1-3; the table gives TRBD1 as D, unverified against the DNA. TRBV21-1 is listed as a pseudogene. The CDR3 is made up of 17 amino acids. The CDR3 DNA reads TGTGCCAGCAGCGCCTCGAACAGGGAACCCTCTGGAAACACCATATATTTT. Its translation is CASSASNREPSGNTIYF.

This rearrangement joins TRBV9 to TRBJ1-2; D not certain. The V gene's germline CDR1 is SGDLS and CDR2 YYNGEE. Trimming left V 4 bases short and J 7 bases short, with 11 bases between. This CDR3 contains 12 residues. The CDR3 nucleotides are TGTGCCAGCAGCCCGATAGAACGTGGCTACACCTTC. Translated: CASSPIERGYTF.

This chain links TRBV7-9 with TRBJ2-5, with D tentatively TRBD1 (7 bases). CDR1 and CDR2 from the germline V gene are SEHNR and FQNEAQ (reference sequence). This CDR3 region has 18 residues. Trimming took off 4 bases at V and 3 bases at J, with 24 bases between the two ends. The CDR3 DNA follows: TGTGCCAGCAGCTCGGGACAGCTCAGCGGGCCCCGTAAAGAGACCCAGTACTTC. Its protein is CASSSGQLSGPRKETQYF.

This clone was observed once. V and J are TRBV6-6 and TRBJ2-7; 8 bases line up with TRBD2. This CDR3 has 15 residues. V gave up 2 bases and J gave up 2 bases; unmatched junction bases: 5. Germline values: CDR1 MNHNY, CDR2 SVGAGI (reference sequence). The DNA for the CDR3 is TGTGCCAGCAGTTACGGGACTAGTGCACCCTACGAGCAGTACTTC. Residues: CASSYGTSAPYEQYF.

The V and J genes are TRBV27 and TRBJ2-7; D remains ambiguous. Trimming pared 2 bases from V and 0 bases from J, leaving 11 bases between. This CDR3 spans 15 amino acids. From germline, CDR1 is MNHEY and CDR2 SMNVEV (reference sequence). The chain's CDR3 is CASSLRLMNSYEQYF. The CDR3 DNA reads TGTGCCAGCAGTTTACGACTGATGAACTCCTACGAGCAGTACTTC.

The rearrangement uses TRBV7-9 and TRBJ1-4, with D possibly matching TRBD1 (5 bases). Trimming took 4 bases from V and 8 from J, leaving 11 bases between them. The CDR3 is 13 residues long. CDR1 and CDR2 from the germline V gene are SEHNR and FQNEAQ (reference sequence). CDR3 region: CASSSGRSEKLFF. The DNA for the CDR3 is TGTGCCAGCAGCTCAGGGCGGTCCGAAAAACTGTTTTTT.

The chain uses TRBV7-2 and TRBJ2-5, with D perhaps matching TRBD1 (5 bases). The germline V and J ends were trimmed by 8 bases and 7 bases, with 26 bases remaining between them. Germline CDR1 is SGHTA and CDR2 is FQGNSA. The CDR3 loop spans 16 amino acids. The CDR3 bases are TGTGCCAGCGCCAGGTGGGCCACTTCTTCCCAGGGGACCCAGTACTTC. It encodes CASARWATSSQGTQYF.

The CDR3 DNA sequence: TGTGCCAGCAGTGAAAGGTGGGAGGCCTTCCAAGAGACCCAGTACTTC. Translating gives CASSERWEAFQETQYF. The chain uses TRBV6-1 and TRBJ2-5; the D gene is possibly TRBD2 (6 bases). Germline values: CDR1 MNHNS, CDR2 SASEGT. V lost 2 bases, J lost 1 base, and 14 bases lay in between. This CDR3 contains 16 residues.

About this clone: An end of the junction differs from the germline gene, which may be a read error. The chain links TRBV7-3 to TRBJ2-5, with 9 bases matching TRBD1. This CDR3 is built from 15 residues. Germline CDR1 and CDR2: SGHTA and FQGTGA. The CDR3 is CASSPGTGWQETQYF. The DNA for the CDR3 is TGTGCTAGCAGTCCCGGGACAGGGTGGCAAGAGACCCAGTACTTC. Looking up the rest from reference TRBV7-3 and TRBJ2-5 gives the full variable domain: GAGVSQTPSNKVTEKGKYVELRCDPISGHTALYWYRQSLGQGPEFLIYFQGTGAADDSGLPNDRFFAVRPEGSVSTLKIQRTERGDSAVYLCASSPGTGWQETQYFGPGTRLLVL.

This chain uses TRBV7-2 with TRBJ1-5; D may be TRBD1 (5 bases). The CDR3 length is 16 residues. CDR1 is SGHTA, CDR2 FQGNSA, per germline. V lost 1 base to trimming and J lost 0 bases, with 10 bases between them. The CDR3 sequence: CASSLVGPDSNQPQHF. CDR3 DNA sequence: TGTGCCAGCAGCTTAGTGGGGCCCGATAGCAATCAGCCCCAGCATTTT.

The V call is TRBV7-9, the J call TRBJ2-1; tentatively, D is TRBD2 (5 bases). Germline assignment: CDR1 SEHNR and CDR2 FQNEAQ (reference sequence). The CDR3 contains 14 residues. With 5 bases removed from V and 4 bases from J, the gap between germline ends came to 12 bases. This CDR3 reads CASSDWTAYNEQFF. CDR3 DNA: TGTGCCAGCAGCGACTGGACTGCATACAATGAGCAGTTCTTC.